The entry below gives a single TCR beta chain sequence along with its context. The antigen is unknown. The data belong to a study of human thymus T cells. Study-wide results and limits: It looked as if thymic and blood repertoires used V and J genes in a biased way.

TCRdb's table, derived via immunoSEQ multiplex PCR, lists solely in-frame clones and lacks some. The profile shows about 44,000 clones, roughly 94% of them singletons. The origin of this receptor is a boy under two years old with a congenital heart defect but otherwise immunologically healthy. The sequenced material came from blood.

The CDR3 region has the DNA TGTGCCAGCAACCCCCGCGGAAGCACAGATACGCAGTATTTT. This encodes CASNPRGSTDTQYF. The V call is TRBV7-9, the J call TRBJ2-3; D call uncertain. Looked up from germline, CDR1 is SEHNR and CDR2 is FQNEAQ (reference sequence). The V end lost 7 bases, the J end lost 0 bases, and 11 bases lay between the germline ends. This CDR3 contains 14 residues.